The 16 T cell receptor beta chains presented below share a single source sample, sequenced in a study of shared clonotypes between healthy human individuals. CD45RO negativity and positive selection for CCR7 defined naive CD8 cells, a population that excluded terminally differentiated effector memory CD45RA+ cells. TCRdb's table, derived via immunoSEQ multiplex PCR, lists solely in-frame clones and lacks some. Altogether millions of clones are present, approximately 94% being singletons, with the ten largest covering roughly 1.7%. The sample comprised naive CD8+ T cells from PBMCs. The receptors were sampled from a young man in good health. Some clones in this sample may be carry-over from other donors' samples.

V is TRBV29-1 and J is TRBJ1-1, with D tentatively TRBD1 (6 bases). The V end was cut by 6 bases, the J end by 0 bases, with 14 bases between. The CDR3 extends over 14 amino acids. Germline V gene data show CDR1 as SQVTM and CDR2 as ANQGSEA. The DNA for the CDR3 is TGCAGCGTCGTGGGGGGGGACATGAACACTGAAGCTTTCTTT. As protein: CSVVGGDMNTEAFF.

This clone was seen once. DNA for the CDR3: TGCGCCAGCAGTCCCGGGACTACCTACTACGAGCAGTACTTC. Its translation: CASSPGTTYYEQYF. This chain connects TRBV4-3 to TRBJ2-7, with 7 bases lining up with TRBD2. The CDR3 is 14 amino acids. The germline gives CDR1 LGHNA, CDR2 YSLEER. Trimming took 6 bases from V and 3 from J; bases not matched to a gene: 8.

This CDR3 reads CASSYDYDQPQHF. CDR3 DNA sequence: TGTGCCAGCAGTTACGACTATGATCAGCCCCAGCATTTT. V is TRBV6-5 and J is TRBJ1-5; D uncertain. V was trimmed by 2 bases and J by 5 bases, leaving 7 bases between them. The V gene's germline CDR1 is MNHEY and CDR2 SVGAGI. The CDR3 has 13 residues.

The V call is TRBV6-5, the J call TRBJ2-1; D uncertain. The CDR3 runs 14 residues. V was trimmed by 5 bases and J by 8 bases, leaving 16 bases between them. Per germline, CDR1 MNHEY and CDR2 SVGAGI. The CDR3 protein is CASSPDLEFHEQFF. DNA for the CDR3: TGTGCCAGCAGTCCTGACCTAGAGTTCCATGAGCAGTTCTTC.

This chain connects TRBV6-5 to TRBJ1-1; 9 nucleotides agree with TRBD1. CDR3 size: 15 residues. Germline CDR1 MNHEY, CDR2 SVGAGI. Trimming at V came to 9 bases and at J to 1 base, leaving 9 bases not matched to a gene. The CDR3 protein is CARQGAPPKNTEAFF. CDR3 DNA: TGTGCCAGACAGGGGGCTCCACCCAAGAACACTGAAGCTTTCTTT.

The sample holds a few counts of this clone. The chain combines TRBV10-3 with TRBJ1-5; D ambiguous. Germline CDR1 and CDR2: ENHRY and SYGVKD. Trimming cost V 0 bases and J 0 bases, with 3 bases left between them. The CDR3 totals 14 residues. The DNA of the CDR3 is TGTGCCATCAGTGAGTCTAGTAGCAATCAGCCCCAGCATTTT. It encodes CAISESSSNQPQHF.

The V gene is TRBV11-2, the J gene TRBJ2-5, with D hard to call. Between the trimmed V and J ends, which lost 3 bases and 5 bases, there was a span of 4 bases. Germline assignment: CDR1 SGHAT and CDR2 FQNNGV. The CDR3 totals 11 residues. The CDR3 nucleotides are TGTGCCAGCAGCTTTGTGGAGACCCAGTACTTC. Translating gives CASSFVETQYF.

The chain uses TRBV19 and TRBJ2-7, with D perhaps matching TRBD1 (6 bases). The germline V gene encodes CDR1 LNHDA and CDR2 SQIVND (reference sequence). The length of the CDR3 is 14 residues. Trimming stripped 8 bases from V and 2 bases from J, with 16 bases between. CDR3 sequence (DNA): TGTGCCAGTGGGAACAGGCCAGGGGCCTACGAGCAGTACTTC. Translated: CASGNRPGAYEQYF.

The rearrangement links TRBV11-2 to TRBJ2-6; weak D call: TRBD1 (6 bases). V gave up 1 base and J gave up 1 base, with 17 bases separating them. Germline V gives CDR1 SGHAT, CDR2 FQNNGV. The CDR3 has 19 residues. The CDR3 DNA reads TGTGCCAGCAGCTTAGTAAAACAACAGGGAGCTTCTGGGGCCAACGTCCTGACTTTC. This codes for CASSLVKQQGASGANVLTF. The variable domain in full, completed from reference TRBV11-2 and TRBJ2-6, reads EAGVAQSPRYKIIEKRQSVAFWCNPISGHATLYWYQQILGQGPKLLIQFQNNGVVDDSQLPKDRFSAERLKGVDSTLKIQPAKLEDSAVYLCASSLVKQQGASGANVLTFGAGSRLTVL.

The chain joins TRBV11-2 to TRBJ1-1, with D hard to call. The V end lost 7 bases, the J end lost 1 base, and 10 bases lay between the germline ends. There are 13 residues in the CDR3. The V gene's germline CDR1 is SGHAT and CDR2 FQNNGV. CDR3 DNA: TGTGCCAGCATCGGGCCGGGGAACACTGAAGCTTTCTTT. This codes for CASIGPGNTEAFF.

The chain links TRBV9 to TRBJ1-3; 7 nucleotides line up with TRBD1. This CDR3 is built from 17 residues. Germline CDR1 SGDLS, CDR2 YYNGEE. J lost 3 bases, V lost 2 bases, and 11 bases had no gene match. The CDR3 region is CASSVPREAGGGNTIYF. CDR3 sequence (DNA): TGTGCCAGCAGCGTCCCCAGGGAGGCAGGGGGTGGAAACACCATATATTTT.

The chain links TRBV9 to TRBJ2-1; 8 bases align to TRBD2. The CDR3 has 16 residues. J lost 7 bases, V lost 3 bases, and 12 bases had no gene match. Germline loops: CDR1 SGDLS, CDR2 YYNGEE. In DNA, the CDR3 is TGTGCCAGCAGCGGACGGACGGGACTAGGAAGTAATGAGCAGTTCTTC. Its translation is CASSGRTGLGSNEQFF.

The CDR3 region has the DNA TGTGCCAGCAGCTCCTTGAAGGAGACCCAGTACTTC. Encoded protein: CASSSLKETQYF. J is TRBJ2-5 and V is TRBV7-9; unclear D gene. The V end was cut by 4 bases, the J end by 5 bases, with 8 bases between. The germline V gene has CDR1 SEHNR and CDR2 FQNEAQ (reference sequence). This CDR3 region has 12 residues. Complete variable domain (other parts from reference TRBV7-9 and TRBJ2-5): DTGVSQNPRHKITKRGQNVTFRCDPISEHNRLYWYRQTLGQGPEFLTYFQNEAQLEKSRLLSDRFSAERPKGSFSTLEIQRTEQGDSAMYLCASSSLKETQYFGPGTRLLVL.

V and J are TRBV7-2 and TRBJ2-2; D is perhaps TRBD1 or TRBD2 (6 bases each). This CDR3 spans 14 amino acids. V was trimmed by 5 bases and J by 6 bases, leaving 13 bases between them. Germline V gives CDR1 SGHTA, CDR2 FQGNSA. The CDR3 bases are TGTGCCAGCAGCCTAAGGGGGGAACCCGGGGAGCTGTTTTTT. It translates to CASSLRGEPGELFF.

The V and J genes are TRBV2 and TRBJ2-7; the D gene could be TRBD1 or TRBD2 (5 bases each). The CDR3 is 12 residues long. The germline V gene has CDR1 SNHLY and CDR2 FYNNEI. Between the trimmed V and J ends, which lost 7 bases and 2 bases, there was a span of 9 bases. CDR3 region: CASIQGAYEQYF. In nucleotides, the CDR3 is TGTGCCAGCATCCAGGGAGCCTACGAGCAGTACTTC. Using reference TRBV2 and TRBJ2-7 for the parts outside the CDR3, the full variable domain is EPEVTQTPSHQVTQMGQEVILRCVPISNHLYFYWYRQILGQKVEFLVSFYNNEISEKSEIFDDQFSVERPDGSNFTLKIRSTKLEDSAMYFCASIQGAYEQYFGPGTRLTVT.

The V call is TRBV9, the J call TRBJ2-1, with 8 bases lining up with TRBD1. This CDR3 region has 14 residues. The germline V gene encodes CDR1 SGDLS and CDR2 YYNGEE. The V segment lost 0 bases and the J segment 8 bases; nucleotides outside the gene matches: 4. CDR3 protein: CASSVEAGGYEQFF. CDR3 bases: TGTGCCAGCAGCGTAGAGGCAGGGGGCTATGAGCAGTTCTTC. The full variable domain, rest sourced from reference TRBV9 and TRBJ2-1, is DSGVTQTPKHLITATGQRVTLRCSPRSGDLSVYWYQQSLDQGLQFLIQYYNGEERAKGNILERFSAQQFPDLHSELNLSSLELGDSALYFCASSVEAGGYEQFFGPGTRLTVL.